These 14 T cell receptor beta chains were sequenced from one sample in a study of shared clonotypes between healthy human individuals (dated by TCRdb to the early 2020s). To prepare the library, the immunoSEQ multiplex PCR assay was applied. The table was pulled from immuneACCESS by TCRdb, which kept in-frame rearrangements only. Such tables lose some clones; where checked, under half of the loss comes from unresolved V genes, and the rest has no known cause. Here the sample has over a million clones; roughly 97% occur a single time. The ten most abundant clones make up more than 0.9% of the sample. The material sequenced was naive CD4+ T cells sorted from blood. The label giving this sample's cell subset or site can be read as: CD45RA+ positively selected. The receptors derive from a man aged 25-40 years in good health.

The J gene is TRBJ1-1, the V gene TRBV14; D possibly corresponds to TRBD1 (5 bases). Germline-derived CDR1 and CDR2 are SGHDN and FVKESK. Trimming shortened V by 6 bases and J by 4 bases, and 24 bases separated the two germline ends. The CDR3 consists of 17 residues. In nucleotides, the CDR3 is TGTGCCAGCAGACTAATCGGGACCCCGTTTAGTGGCACTGAAGCTTTCTTT. Translating gives CASRLIGTPFSGTEAFF.

This clone was seen once. The rearrangement links TRBV18 to TRBJ2-1, with D maybe TRBD2 (5 bases). V lost 5 bases and J 10 bases, leaving 15 bases between the germline ends. This CDR3 is 13 amino acids long. The germline gives CDR1 KGHSH, CDR2 LQKENI. CDR3 nucleotide sequence: TGTGCCAGCTCAATGTCGGGATTCGGGGAGCAGTTCTTC. This sequence encodes CASSMSGFGEQFF.

Comments on this clone: The sample has other DNA sequences that encode this CDR3 too. The gene calls are TRBV7-8 and TRBJ2-7; D is uncertain. The germline gives CDR1 SGHVS, CDR2 FQNEAQ. CDR3 length equals 11 residues. V lost 4 bases to trimming and J lost 2 bases, with 3 bases between them. The CDR3: CASSSPYEQYF. The CDR3 DNA is TGTGCCAGCAGCTCCCCCTACGAGCAGTACTTC. The entire variable domain, with the rest obtained from reference TRBV7-8 and TRBJ2-7, is as follows: GAGVSQSPRYKVAKRGQDVALRCDPISGHVSLFWYQQALGQGPEFLTYFQNEAQLDKSGLPSDRFFAERPEGSVSTLKIQRTQQEDSAVYLCASSSPYEQYFGPGTRLTVT.

J is TRBJ1-1 and V is TRBV5-6; 9 nucleotides match TRBD1. The CDR3 runs 13 residues. Losses at the gene ends were 6 bases for V and 4 bases for J; bases not matched to a gene: 4. From germline, CDR1 is SGHDT and CDR2 YYEEEE. The CDR3 bases are TGTGCCAGCAAACAGGGGGCGAGCACTGAAGCTTTCTTT. It encodes CASKQGASTEAFF. Full variable domain (missing parts from reference TRBV5-6 and TRBJ1-1): DAGVTQSPTHLIKTRGQQVTLRCSPKSGHDTVSWYQQALGQGPQFIFQYYEEEERQRGNFPDRFSGHQFPNYSSELNVNALLLGDSALYLCASKQGASTEAFFGQGTRLTVV.

The rearrangement links TRBV6-1 to TRBJ2-7, with 9 positions matching TRBD1. The CDR3 extends over 15 amino acids. Trimming took 2 bases from V and 6 from J; bases not matched to a gene: 8. Germline V lookup: CDR1 MNHNS, CDR2 SASEGT. CDR3 in amino acids: CASSETGQGLGEQYF. The CDR3 DNA is TGTGCCAGCAGTGAAACGGGACAGGGATTAGGCGAGCAGTACTTC.

This rearrangement joins TRBV5-1 to TRBJ2-5; TRBD2 matches at 15 bases. The end of the DNA aligns better with TRBJ2-7, so the J call may be wrong. Germline CDR1 SGHRS, CDR2 YFSETQ. The CDR3 runs to 16 residues. The CDR3 sequence is CASSRGLAGGIYEQYF. The CDR3 nucleotides read TGCGCCAGCAGCAGGGGACTAGCGGGAGGAATCTACGAGCAGTACTTC.

This chain uses TRBV6-5 with TRBJ1-2; D remains ambiguous. Germline CDR1 MNHEY, CDR2 SVGAGI. The CDR3 runs to 13 residues. Trimming removed 0 bases from V and 1 base from J, with 3 bases in between. CDR3 nucleotides: TGTGCCAGCAGTTACTCAAATAACTATGGCTACACCTTC. Protein product: CASSYSNNYGYTF.

The gene calls are TRBV29-1 and TRBJ2-1, with TRBD2 matching 10 bases. Per germline, CDR1 SQVTM and CDR2 ANQGSEA. CDR3 length equals 15 residues. After removal of 2 bases from V and 2 bases from J, the junction contained 3 bases not matched to a gene. As DNA, the CDR3 is TGCAGCGTTGAATCACTAGCGGGACCCTACAATGAGCAGTTCTTC. Amino acids: CSVESLAGPYNEQFF.

The count of this clone is one. V and J are TRBV5-3 and TRBJ2-3, with 12 positions matching TRBD2. TRBV5-3 is designated an ORF whose function remains uncertain. The ends lost 0 bases at V and 4 bases at J; junction bases unmatched: 9. The CDR3 has 18 residues. The CDR3: CARSLEHLTSGSADTQYF. In nucleotides, the CDR3 is TGTGCCAGAAGCTTGGAGCACCTGACTAGCGGGAGCGCAGATACGCAGTATTTT.

This rearrangement joins TRBV27 to TRBJ2-2; D uncertain. This CDR3 is 16 amino acids long. Trimming pared 1 base from V and 3 bases from J, leaving 12 bases between. The germline V gene encodes CDR1 MNHEY and CDR2 SMNVEV (reference sequence). CDR3 residues: CASSLFPIQDTGELFF. Written as DNA, the CDR3 is TGTGCCAGCAGTTTATTCCCGATACAAGACACCGGGGAGCTGTTTTTT.

This chain connects TRBV7-2 to TRBJ2-1; 9 bases agree with TRBD2. Trimming at V came to 5 bases and at J to 10 bases, leaving 12 bases not matched to a gene. The CDR3 loop spans 15 amino acids. CDR1 and CDR2 (germline): SGHTA, FQGNSA. The CDR3, as DNA: TGTGCCAGCAGCCCTGGGGGACTAGCAAGATACGAGCAGTTCTTC. Protein product: CASSPGGLARYEQFF.

This chain joins TRBV7-2 and TRBJ1-5; D ambiguous. Germline CDR1 SGHTA, CDR2 FQGNSA. The CDR3 has 16 amino acids. Trimming removed 1 base from V and 0 bases from J, with 10 bases in between. CDR3 DNA: TGTGCCAGCAGCTTAGATAGGGCTTATAGCAATCAGCCCCAGCATTTT. Its translation is CASSLDRAYSNQPQHF.

The J gene is TRBJ1-2, the V gene TRBV28, with D possibly matching TRBD1 (6 bases). The CDR3 is made up of 13 amino acids. Trimming shortened V by 6 bases and J by 8 bases, and 16 bases separated the two germline ends. Germline CDR1 reads MDHEN; CDR2 reads SYDVKM. CDR3 sequence: CASRSTGILGYTF. CDR3 DNA sequence: TGTGCCAGCAGGTCGACAGGAATTTTAGGCTACACCTTC.

Concerning this clone itself: The sample has other DNA sequences that encode this CDR3 too. This chain links TRBV7-2 with TRBJ2-3, with D perhaps matching TRBD2 (5 bases). Per germline, CDR1 SGHTA and CDR2 FQGNSA. This CDR3 region has 14 residues. Deletions cut 3 bases from V and 0 bases from J, with 7 bases between. CDR3 bases: TGTGCCAGCAGCTTCGGCGGGAGCACAGATACGCAGTATTTT. This translates into CASSFGGSTDTQYF.